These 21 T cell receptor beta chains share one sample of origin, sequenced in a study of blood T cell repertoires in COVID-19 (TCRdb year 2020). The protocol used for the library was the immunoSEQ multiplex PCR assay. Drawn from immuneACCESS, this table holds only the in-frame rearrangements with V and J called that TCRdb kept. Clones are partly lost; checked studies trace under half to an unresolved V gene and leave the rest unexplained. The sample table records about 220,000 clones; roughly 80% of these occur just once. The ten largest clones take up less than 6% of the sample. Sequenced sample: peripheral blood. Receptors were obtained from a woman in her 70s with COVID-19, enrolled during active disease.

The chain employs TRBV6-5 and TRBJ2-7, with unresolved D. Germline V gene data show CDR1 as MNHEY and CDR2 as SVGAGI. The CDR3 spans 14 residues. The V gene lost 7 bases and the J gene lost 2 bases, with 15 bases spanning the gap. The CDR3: CASMPWAQAYEQYF. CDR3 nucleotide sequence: TGTGCCAGCATGCCCTGGGCCCAGGCCTACGAGCAGTACTTC.

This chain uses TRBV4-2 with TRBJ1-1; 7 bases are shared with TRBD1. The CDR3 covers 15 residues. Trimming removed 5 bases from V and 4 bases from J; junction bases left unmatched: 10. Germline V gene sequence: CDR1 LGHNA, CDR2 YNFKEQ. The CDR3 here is CASSAPTGRGTEAFF. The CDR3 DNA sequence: TGTGCCAGCAGCGCCCCGACAGGGCGGGGCACTGAAGCTTTCTTT.

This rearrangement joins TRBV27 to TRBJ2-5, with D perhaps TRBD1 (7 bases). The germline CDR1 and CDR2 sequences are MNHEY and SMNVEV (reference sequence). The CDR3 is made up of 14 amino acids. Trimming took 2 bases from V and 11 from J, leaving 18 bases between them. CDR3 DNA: TGTGCCAGCAGTTTAAACCGACAGGGAGGATCACAGTACTTC. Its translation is CASSLNRQGGSQYF.

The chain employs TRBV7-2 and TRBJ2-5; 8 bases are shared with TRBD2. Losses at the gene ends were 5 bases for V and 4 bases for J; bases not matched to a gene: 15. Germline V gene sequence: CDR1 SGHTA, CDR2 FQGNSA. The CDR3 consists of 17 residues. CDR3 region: CASSQWGTGGVRETQYF. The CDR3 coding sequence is TGTGCCAGCAGCCAATGGGGTACGGGAGGGGTTAGAGAGACCCAGTACTTC.

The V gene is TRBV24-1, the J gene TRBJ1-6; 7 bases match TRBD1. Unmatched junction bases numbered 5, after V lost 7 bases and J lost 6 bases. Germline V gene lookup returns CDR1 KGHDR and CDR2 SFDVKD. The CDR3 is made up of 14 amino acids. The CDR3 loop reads CATSEGTVNSPLHF. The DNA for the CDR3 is TGTGCCACCAGCGAAGGGACAGTTAATTCACCCCTCCACTTT.

The CDR3 loop is CASSFIDTQYF. The CDR3 nucleotides are TGTGCCAGCAGCTTTATAGATACGCAGTATTTT. The chain uses TRBV7-2 and TRBJ2-3; D ambiguous. The CDR3 runs 11 residues. Trimming took off 3 bases at V and 5 bases at J, with 3 bases between the two ends. Germline V gene lookup returns CDR1 SGHTA and CDR2 FQGNSA.

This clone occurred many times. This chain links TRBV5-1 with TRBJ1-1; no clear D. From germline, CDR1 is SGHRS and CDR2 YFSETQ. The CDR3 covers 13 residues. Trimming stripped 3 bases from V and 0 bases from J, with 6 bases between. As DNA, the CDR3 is TGCGCCAGCAGCTCACAGCTGAACACTGAAGCTTTCTTT. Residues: CASSSQLNTEAFF.

The CDR3 loop is CASSQGRGFGYTF. For the CDR3, the DNA is TGCGCCAGCAGCCAAGGCAGGGGATTCGGCTACACCTTC. This rearrangement joins TRBV4-3 to TRBJ1-2; weak D call: TRBD1 (6 bases). CDR3 size: 13 residues. Per the germline V gene, CDR1 is LGHNA and CDR2 is YSLEER. V lost 1 base, J lost 8 bases, and 11 bases lay in between.

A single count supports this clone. The CDR3 is CASRLAGEPFANTGELFF. In nucleotides, the CDR3 is TGTGCCAGCAGGTTAGCGGGGGAACCCTTCGCGAACACCGGGGAGCTGTTTTTT. The chain employs TRBV28 and TRBJ2-2; 9 bases align to TRBD2. The V gene's germline CDR1 is MDHEN and CDR2 SYDVKM. This CDR3 spans 18 amino acids. V trimming: 6 bases; J trimming: 0 bases; junction bases outside the gene matches: 11.

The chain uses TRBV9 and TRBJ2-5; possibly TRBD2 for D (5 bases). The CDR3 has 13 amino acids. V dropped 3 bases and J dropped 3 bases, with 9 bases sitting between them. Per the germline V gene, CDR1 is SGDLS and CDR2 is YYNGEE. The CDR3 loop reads CASSGAVEETQYF. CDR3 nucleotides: TGTGCCAGCAGCGGAGCGGTAGAAGAGACCCAGTACTTC.

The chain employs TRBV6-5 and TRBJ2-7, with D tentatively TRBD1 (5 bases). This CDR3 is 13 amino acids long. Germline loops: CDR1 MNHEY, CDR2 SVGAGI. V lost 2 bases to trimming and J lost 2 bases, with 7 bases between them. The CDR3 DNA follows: TGTGCCAGCAGTTACGACAGAACCTACGAGCAGTACTTC. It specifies CASSYDRTYEQYF.

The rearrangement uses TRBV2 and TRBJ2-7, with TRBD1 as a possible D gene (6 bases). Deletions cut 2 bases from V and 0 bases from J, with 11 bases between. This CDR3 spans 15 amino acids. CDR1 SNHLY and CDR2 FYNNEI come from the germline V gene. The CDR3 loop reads CASSELTGYSYEQYF. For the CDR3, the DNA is TGTGCCAGCAGTGAACTGACAGGTTACTCCTACGAGCAGTACTTC.

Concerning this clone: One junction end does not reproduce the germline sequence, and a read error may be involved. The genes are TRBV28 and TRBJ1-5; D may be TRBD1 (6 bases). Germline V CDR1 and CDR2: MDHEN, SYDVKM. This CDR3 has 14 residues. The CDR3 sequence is CACSGGAGNQPQHF. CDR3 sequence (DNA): TGTGCCTGCAGTGGGGGGGCGGGCAATCAGCCCCAGCATTTT.

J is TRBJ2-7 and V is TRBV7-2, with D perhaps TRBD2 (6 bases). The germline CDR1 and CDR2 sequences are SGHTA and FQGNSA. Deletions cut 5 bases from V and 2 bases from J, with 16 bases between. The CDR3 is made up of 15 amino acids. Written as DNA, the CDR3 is TGTGCCAGCAGCCCAACGGGCGGGGCCCCCTACGAGCAGTACTTC. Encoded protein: CASSPTGGAPYEQYF.

CDR3 loop: CASSSTVPQGYTF. The CDR3 coding sequence is TGTGCCAGCAGCTCGACAGTGCCTCAGGGCTACACCTTC. The chain is built from TRBV5-4 and TRBJ1-2, with D perhaps TRBD1 (5 bases). The germline CDR1 and CDR2 sequences are SGHNT and YYREEE (reference sequence). The CDR3 sequence is 13 residues long. V was trimmed by 3 bases and J by 8 bases, leaving 14 bases between them.

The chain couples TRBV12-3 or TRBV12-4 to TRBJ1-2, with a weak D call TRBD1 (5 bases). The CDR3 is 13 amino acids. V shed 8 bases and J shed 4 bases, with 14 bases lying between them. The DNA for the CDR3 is TGTGCCAGCCATCTCGCAGGGTTCTATGGCTACACCTTC. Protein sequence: CASHLAGFYGYTF.

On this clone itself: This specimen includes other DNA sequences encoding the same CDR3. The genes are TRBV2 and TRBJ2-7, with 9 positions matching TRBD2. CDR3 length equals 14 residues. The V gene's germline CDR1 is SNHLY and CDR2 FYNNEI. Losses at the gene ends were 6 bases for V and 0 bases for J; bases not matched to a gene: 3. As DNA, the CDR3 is TGTGCCAGCAGGACTAGCGGAAGCTCCTACGAGCAGTACTTC. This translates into CASRTSGSSYEQYF.

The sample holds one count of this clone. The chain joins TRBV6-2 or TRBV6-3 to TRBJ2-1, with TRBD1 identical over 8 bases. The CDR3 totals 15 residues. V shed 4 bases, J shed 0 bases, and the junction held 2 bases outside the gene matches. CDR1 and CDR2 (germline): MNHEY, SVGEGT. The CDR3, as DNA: TGTGCCAGCAGTTTAACAGGGGGCTCCTACAATGAGCAGTTCTTC. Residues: CASSLTGGSYNEQFF.

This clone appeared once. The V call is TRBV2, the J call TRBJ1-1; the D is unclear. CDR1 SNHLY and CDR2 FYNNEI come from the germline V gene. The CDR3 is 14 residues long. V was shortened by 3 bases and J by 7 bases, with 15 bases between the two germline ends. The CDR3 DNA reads TGTGCCAGCAGTGAGTCGGACTGGAAGGGTGAAGCTTTCTTT. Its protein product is CASSESDWKGEAFF. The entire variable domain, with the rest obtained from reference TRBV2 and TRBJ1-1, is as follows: EPEVTQTPSHQVTQMGQEVILRCVPISNHLYFYWYRQILGQKVEFLVSFYNNEISEKSEIFDDQFSVERPDGSNFTLKIRSTKLEDSAMYFCASSESDWKGEAFFGQGTRLTVV.

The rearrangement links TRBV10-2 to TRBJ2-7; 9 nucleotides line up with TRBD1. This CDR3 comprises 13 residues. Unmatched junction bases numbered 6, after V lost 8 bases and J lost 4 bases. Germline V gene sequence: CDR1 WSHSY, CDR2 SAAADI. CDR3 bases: TGCGCCAGCCGGGACAGGGTAGGGTACGAGCAGTACTTC. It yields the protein CASRDRVGYEQYF.

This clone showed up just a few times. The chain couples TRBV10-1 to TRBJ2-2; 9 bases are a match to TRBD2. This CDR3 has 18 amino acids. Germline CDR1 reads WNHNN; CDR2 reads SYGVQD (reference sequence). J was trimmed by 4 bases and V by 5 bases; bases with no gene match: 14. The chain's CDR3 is CASSPRPISGSSTGELFF. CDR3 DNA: TGCGCCAGCAGTCCCCGGCCCATTAGCGGGAGTAGCACCGGGGAGCTGTTTTTT.